This TCR beta chain was retrieved from a study of regulatory and conventional T cells in RAG deficiency. Findings and caveats of the study: Omenn syndrome and CID/AS patients had around 100-fold fewer unique Treg TCR beta sequences, versus roughly 9.6-fold elsewhere.

V was shortened by 5 bases and J by 1 base, with 8 bases between the two germline ends. Germline assignment: CDR1 SGHNT and CDR2 YENEEA. CDR3 length equals 13 residues. This clone was detected a few times. As yet, its antigen is unknown. In the same sample, other DNA sequences code for this CDR3. Genomic DNA came from blood conventional CD4+ T cells gated CD25-low CD127-high. The table came from immunoSEQ multiplex PCR; TCRdb's copy has only in-frame clones and leaves some out. The sample comprises 20,000 to 25,000 clones, approximately 93% of which are singletons, and less than 0.85% rests with the top ten. These sequences were also reported in another study, on regulatory T cells. As reported in that work: The primer mix had 52 TRBV and 13 TRBJ primers.

The source material was CD4+ T cells sorted from blood. This TCR came from a human donor in good health. The J gene is TRBJ1-1, the V gene TRBV11-3; D unclear. CDR3 residues: CASSLVPNTEAFF. The CDR3 nucleotides read TGTGCCAGCAGCCTTGTCCCGAACACTGAAGCTTTCTTT. The variable domain in full, with the rest retrieved from reference TRBV11-3 and TRBJ1-1, is EAGVVQSPRYKIIEKKQPVAFWCNPISGHNTLYWYLQNLGQGPELLIRYENEEAVDDSQLPKDRFSAERLKGVDSTLKIQPAELGDSAVYLCASSLVPNTEAFFGQGTRLTVV.